This TCR beta chain was identified in a study of graft-versus-host responses after intestinal transplantation. Worth noting for this clone: Its antigen is as yet unknown.

TCRdb's table, derived via immunoSEQ multiplex PCR, lists solely in-frame clones and lacks some. The data show about 120,000 clones, about 94% seen once. Germline CDR1 SGHVS, CDR2 FQNEAQ. The CDR3 runs 14 residues. The ends were cut back, 7 bases at V and 6 bases at J, with 16 bases in the middle. The receptor was isolated from a human donor who received an intestinal transplant. V is TRBV7-8 and J is TRBJ2-1; no reliable D call. Here the sequenced sample was unstimulated CD8+ T cells sorted from spleen or lymph node cells, taken before intestinal transplant. CDR3 sequence reads: CASTRAASINEQFF. In DNA form, the CDR3 reads TGTGCCAGCACCCGGGCGGCTTCCATCAATGAGCAGTTCTTC. The full variable domain, its missing parts supplied by reference TRBV7-8 and TRBJ2-1, is GAGVSQSPRYKVAKRGQDVALRCDPISGHVSLFWYQQALGQGPEFLTYFQNEAQLDKSGLPSDRFFAERPEGSVSTLKIQRTQQEDSAVYLCASTRAASINEQFFGPGTRLTVL.